The present T cell receptor beta chain was sequenced within a study of blood T cells in healthy people across ages. Study-wide results and limits: Naive T cell percentage by flow cytometry tracked strongly with beta diversity.

About this clonotype itself: Its antigen is unidentified.

There were at least 5.5 micrograms of total RNA extracted from every sample. It was with a sample-barcoded 5' primer and a J-beta primer mix that a second PCR of roughly 6 to 12 cycles was run. TCRdb re-called the 5' RACE reads through MiXCR, storing one row per CDR3 protein. The sample yields about 1.6 million distinct CDR3 sequences, roughly 32% seen once. With 7 bases removed from V and 0 bases from J, the gap between germline ends came to 8 bases. Per germline, CDR1 WSHSY and CDR2 SAAADI. This CDR3 spans 13 amino acids. This sequence joins TRBV10-2 and TRBJ2-3; D unclear. This TCR was sampled from a woman aged 25 to 39 in good health. Sequencing was carried out using blood. This CDR3 is CASKVVSTDTQYF. CDR3 nucleotides: TGCGCCAGCAAAGTCGTTAGCACAGATACGCAGTATTTT.